These 7 T cell receptor beta chains share one sample of origin, sequenced in a study of cytomegalovirus exposure and HLA in healthy donors. Profiled with immunoSEQ multiplex PCR; TCRdb holds only in-frame clones, not every one. The table shows 65,000 to 75,000 clones, with 92% occurring only once. Sequencing used PBMCs. Source of these receptors: a man aged 18 to 29 in good health and CMV-seropositive.

The V call is TRBV5-5, the J call TRBJ1-1; 9 positions agree with TRBD1. The ends lost 4 bases at V and 5 bases at J; junction bases unmatched: 3. CDR3 size: 13 residues. Germline V gene data show CDR1 as SGHKS and CDR2 as YYEKEE (reference sequence). The DNA of the CDR3 is TGTGCCAGCAGCCAGACAGGGGGGACTGAAGCTTTCTTT. Amino acids: CASSQTGGTEAFF.

The genes are TRBV28 and TRBJ1-5, with no clear D. This CDR3 is built from 14 residues. Germline CDR1 and CDR2: MDHEN and SYDVKM. The V end was cut by 7 bases, the J end by 3 bases, with 13 bases between. This chain's CDR3 is CASTPGVSNQPQHF. The CDR3, as DNA: TGTGCCAGCACTCCCGGAGTATCCAATCAGCCCCAGCATTTT.

The V call is TRBV7-9, the J call TRBJ2-7, with 9 nucleotides matching TRBD1. This CDR3 has 15 amino acids. Germline CDR1 reads SEHNR; CDR2 reads FQNEAQ (reference sequence). V lost 5 bases to trimming and J lost 2 bases; unmatched junction nucleotides: 7. The CDR3 DNA is TGTGCCAGCAGCCCCGGGACAGGGAGACCCTACGAGCAGTACTTC. This gives the protein CASSPGTGRPYEQYF.

The chain recombines TRBV10-3 with TRBJ2-1; D may be TRBD1 (6 bases). The CDR3 totals 14 residues. CDR1 ENHRY and CDR2 SYGVKD come from the germline V gene. V lost 2 bases, J lost 6 bases, and 11 bases lay in between. Here the CDR3 DNA reads TGTGCCATCAGTGAGAGGGGGTCAGCCAATGAGCAGTTCTTC. This sequence encodes CAISERGSANEQFF.

This chain links TRBV28 with TRBJ2-5; 10 positions agree with TRBD2. The V gene's germline CDR1 is MDHEN and CDR2 SYDVKM. The CDR3 has 16 amino acids. V lost 1 base and J lost 4; bases outside the gene matches: 6. In DNA, the CDR3 is TGTGCCAGCAGTTTATTCGGGACTAGCGTGAGAGAGACCCAGTACTTC. Its protein product is CASSLFGTSVRETQYF.

The chain recombines TRBV18 with TRBJ1-2; a weak D match, TRBD1 (6 bases). The CDR3 consists of 13 residues. The germline gives CDR1 KGHSH, CDR2 LQKENI. The V end lost 2 bases, the J end lost 3 bases, and 7 bases lay between the germline ends. In nucleotides, the CDR3 is TGTGCCAGCTCACCAAGACAGGACTATGGCTACACCTTC. Translation gives CASSPRQDYGYTF.

V gene TRBV7-8 combines with J gene TRBJ2-7; 7 positions agree with TRBD2. The CDR3 runs 16 residues. Unmatched junction bases numbered 7, after V lost 2 bases and J lost 0 bases. Germline V lookup: CDR1 SGHVS, CDR2 FQNEAQ. CDR3 coding DNA: TGTGCCAGCAGCTTACAGGCGGGAGCAGGCTCCTACGAGCAGTACTTC. It encodes CASSLQAGAGSYEQYF.